This entry lists 9 T cell receptor beta chains sequenced from one sample in a study of T cells in Graves' hyperthyroidism and ophthalmopathy (dated by TCRdb to about 2019). The method was multiplex PCR. The instrument given in TCRdb is Illumina HiSeq 2000. TCR beta CDR3 regions were amplified from RNA transcripts. The TCR CDR3 was subjected to a first round of RT-PCR using the HTBI primer set and the Qiagen OneStep RT-PCR kit. TCRdb passed the public sequencing reads through fastp at Q25 and MiXCR, retaining productive beta sequences. Every distinct CDR3 protein forms one entry, paired with its most common genes and DNA. This sample gives about 380,000 distinct CDR3 sequences in total; less than 20% of them show up just once. The top ten clones comprise 40% to 45% of the sample. The specimen sequenced was blood. The receptors shown here come from a man younger than 30 with Graves' ophthalmopathy.

This clonotype was counted between two and nine times. V is TRBV9 and J is TRBJ2-3; 11 bases are a match to TRBD2. V gave up 3 bases and J gave up 6 bases; unmatched junction bases: 9. This CDR3 is 16 amino acids long. CDR1 and CDR2 (germline): SGDLS, YYNGEE. For the CDR3, the DNA is TGTGCCAGCAGCGGGGGGGTAGCGGGGGGGAGGGATACGCAGTATTTT. Its translation: CASSGGVAGGRDTQYF.

The count of this clonotype is one. A much bigger clone sits one base away, suggesting this may be a read error. The chain recombines TRBV2 with TRBJ2-2, with 9 bases matching TRBD1. The germline CDR1 and CDR2 sequences are SNHLY and FYNNEI. The CDR3 has 15 residues. The junction had 7 bases not matched to a gene; V was cut back by 4 bases and J by 7 bases. CDR3 amino acids: CASSGRGQGGGELFF. CDR3 DNA: TGTGCCAGCAGTGGGCGGGGACAGGGCGGCGGGGAGCTGTTTTTT.

This chain uses TRBV3-1 with TRBJ2-3, with a possible D match to TRBD2 (5 bases). Trimming pared 1 base from V and 4 bases from J, leaving 12 bases between. The CDR3 has 15 residues. CDR1 and CDR2 from the germline V gene are LGHDT and YNNKEL (reference sequence). CDR3 residues: CASSQGRTSADTQYF. The DNA for the CDR3 is TGTGCCAGCAGCCAAGGTAGGACTTCTGCAGATACGCAGTATTTT.

The J gene is TRBJ1-3, the V gene TRBV6-1; no clear D gene. CDR1 is MNHNS and CDR2 is SASEGT in the germline V gene. The CDR3 contains 15 residues. Trimming shortened V by 8 bases and J by 2 bases, and 16 bases separated the two germline ends. The chain's CDR3 is CASSRGVRAGNTIYF. Here the CDR3 DNA reads TGTGCCAGCTCTCGGGGTGTGAGGGCTGGAAACACCATATATTTT.

This clonotype appeared many times. The V gene is TRBV3-1, the J gene TRBJ1-2; 7 bases fit TRBD1. The junction had 6 bases not matched to a gene; V was cut back by 1 base and J by 7 bases. The length of the CDR3 is 14 residues. Germline lookup yields CDR1 LGHDT and CDR2 YNNKEL (reference sequence). This chain's CDR3 is CASSQGGTDAGYTF. The CDR3, as DNA: TGTGCCAGCAGCCAAGGGGGGACAGATGCTGGCTACACCTTC.

This clonotype came up many times. The chain carries TRBV5-1 and TRBJ2-7; 7 bases line up with TRBD1. With V trimmed by 1 base and J by 2 bases, 6 bases remained unmatched. The CDR3 runs 15 residues. The germline CDR1 and CDR2 sequences are SGHRS and YFSETQ. This chain's CDR3 is CASSLQGGAAYEQYF. DNA for the CDR3: TGCGCCAGCAGCTTGCAAGGGGGCGCCGCCTACGAGCAGTACTTC. The whole variable domain, filled in from reference TRBV5-1 and TRBJ2-7, reads KAGVTQTPRYLIKTRGQQVTLSCSPISGHRSVSWYQQTPGQGLQFLFEYFSETQRNKGNFPGRFSGRQFSNSRSEMNVSTLELGDSALYLCASSLQGGAAYEQYFGPGTRLTVT.

This clonotype was seen ten or more times. This sequence joins TRBV28 and TRBJ1-5, with D unresolved. V was trimmed by 7 bases and J by 4 bases, leaving 8 bases between them. Per germline, CDR1 MDHEN and CDR2 SYDVKM. The CDR3 covers 12 residues. Written as DNA, the CDR3 is TGTGCCAGCACCCTACTTAATCAGCCCCAGCATTTT. This gives the protein CASTLLNQPQHF.

To note about this clonotype: The conserved final phenylalanine or tryptophan is absent from the CDR3, which likely points to a read error. CDR3 sequence reads: CASAGSVTMNTEAFL. DNA of the CDR3: TGTGCCTCCGCCGGGTCGGTTACTATGAACACTGAAGCTTTCCTT. This rearrangement joins TRBV10-3 to TRBJ1-1; D ambiguous. Germline V gene data show CDR1 as ENHRY and CDR2 as SYGVKD. Trimming cost V 11 bases and J 0 bases, with 19 bases left between them. CDR3 length equals 15 residues.

This clonotype was found many times. The chain uses TRBV6-5 and TRBJ2-5; tentatively, D is TRBD1 (7 bases). There are 16 residues in the CDR3. Germline CDR1 reads MNHEY; CDR2 reads SVGAGI. With 0 bases removed from V and 5 bases from J, the gap between germline ends came to 16 bases. This CDR3 reads CASSYSRSTGRETQYF. CDR3 nucleotide sequence: TGTGCCAGCAGTTACTCGCGGTCGACAGGGAGGGAGACCCAGTACTTC.